Each of the 8 T cell receptor beta chains below was sequenced from the same sample in a study of T cells in Graves' hyperthyroidism and ophthalmopathy. The source material, RNA transcripts, was used to amplify TCR beta CDR3 regions. The HTBI set primed first-round TCR CDR3 RT-PCR. TCRdb re-called the multiplex PCR reads with MiXCR, one entry per CDR3 protein. The repertoire holds 400,000 to 500,000 distinct CDR3 sequences, around an eighth seen once, with 15% to 20% in the top ten. The sample was blood. Receptors were obtained from a woman younger than 35 with Graves' hyperthyroidism.

The table lists this clonotype with many counts. The V gene is TRBV5-6, the J gene TRBJ2-1; maybe TRBD2 (5 bases). V lost 2 bases and J lost 7, with 10 bases in between. Germline CDR1 is SGHDT and CDR2 is YYEEEE. There are 13 residues in the CDR3. The CDR3, as DNA: TGTGCCAGCAGCTTCCTAGCCGGTAATGAGCAGTTCTTC. Protein: CASSFLAGNEQFF.

This clonotype was observed a handful of times. The rearrangement uses TRBV6-1 and TRBJ2-1, with 7 bases that match TRBD1. This CDR3 spans 15 amino acids. Germline CDR1 MNHNS, CDR2 SASEGT. With 9 bases clipped from V and 3 bases from J, the junction kept 11 bases outside the gene matches. The CDR3 DNA reads as TGTGCCAGTGCCTTAACGGGACAGCTCTACAATGAGCAGTTCTTC. Its translation: CASALTGQLYNEQFF.

This clonotype was seen repeatedly, ten times or more. This chain uses TRBV12-3 or TRBV12-4 with TRBJ2-1; 8 bases are a match to TRBD2. Trimming removed 7 bases from V and 7 bases from J; junction bases left unmatched: 15. This CDR3 comprises 16 residues. For the CDR3, the DNA is TGTGCCAGCATCCGAGCGGGAGTAACAATCCCAAATGAGCAGTTCTTC. It encodes CASIRAGVTIPNEQFF.

The chain uses TRBV12-3 or TRBV12-4 and TRBJ1-6, with D possibly TRBD1 on 5 matching bases. The CDR3 has 14 residues. The V and J ends lost 0 bases and 9 bases respectively, with 9 bases between them. The CDR3 sequence: CASSLAPGASPLHF. CDR3 bases: TGTGCCAGCAGTTTAGCCCCCGGGGCTTCACCCCTCCACTTT.

The chain carries TRBV5-1 and TRBJ1-4; 7 nucleotides line up with TRBD1. The germline CDR1 and CDR2 sequences are SGHRS and YFSETQ. V lost 4 bases and J lost 3; bases outside the gene matches: 6. This CDR3 region has 15 residues. The CDR3 DNA is TGCGCCAGCAGCCTCCCGGGACAGCCTAATGAAAAACTGTTTTTT. It encodes CASSLPGQPNEKLFF.

The genes are TRBV15 and TRBJ1-3; unclear D gene. This CDR3 comprises 15 residues. Germline V CDR1 and CDR2: LNHNV, YYDKDF (reference sequence). The V end was cut by 5 bases, the J end by 0 bases, with 11 bases between. As DNA, the CDR3 is TGTGCCACCAGCGTAGACCGTTCCTCTGGAAACACCATATATTTT. This encodes CATSVDRSSGNTIYF. Based on the CDR3 plus reference TRBV15 and TRBJ1-3, the full variable domain is DAMVIQNPRYQVTQFGKPVTLSCSQTLNHNVMYWYQQKSSQAPKLLFHYYDKDFNNEADTPDNFQSRRPNTSFCFLDIRSPGLGDTAMYLCATSVDRSSGNTIYFGEGSWLTVV.

V gene TRBV5-1 combines with J gene TRBJ2-5; the match to TRBD2 covers 9 bases. The CDR3 spans 17 residues. V dropped 3 bases and J dropped 3; count of bases not matched to a gene: 12. The germline V gene encodes CDR1 SGHRS and CDR2 YFSETQ. CDR3: CASSSSAGGSFKETQYF. The CDR3, as DNA: TGCGCCAGCAGCTCCTCCGCGGGAGGGTCTTTTAAAGAGACCCAGTACTTC.

The chain carries TRBV30 and TRBJ2-3, with TRBD2 matching 12 bases. The germline V gene encodes CDR1 GTSNPN and CDR2 SVGIG (reference sequence). Trimming took 5 bases from V and 4 from J; bases not matched to a gene: 22. There are 20 residues in the CDR3. The chain's CDR3 is CAWVLPGLAGGVPSPDTQYF. The CDR3 DNA follows: TGTGCCTGGGTTCTTCCGGGACTAGCGGGCGGCGTCCCATCTCCAGATACGCAGTATTTT.